Described below is a single T cell receptor (beta chain) sequence and its context. In germline, CDR1 is MDHEN, CDR2 SYDVKM. V was clipped by 1 base and J by 8 bases, with 14 bases between them. This CDR3 is built from 14 residues. The sample originates from a study of control samples from healthy donors and cancer patients. The assay was immunoSEQ multiplex PCR, and TCRdb's table has in-frame clones only and misses some. In the table there are about 140,000 clones, roughly 90% of which are singletons. J is TRBJ1-2 and V is TRBV28; D unclear. Sample: blood. This receptor was obtained from a man aged 30 to 39 in good health. The CDR3: CASSLFERASGYTF. Written as DNA, the CDR3 is TGTGCCAGCAGTTTATTTGAGAGGGCGTCGGGCTACACCTTC.